The 17 T cell receptor beta chains given below trace back to one sample, sequenced in a study of shared clonotypes between healthy human individuals. Assay: immunoSEQ multiplex PCR; the TCRdb copy retains only in-frame clones and omits some. Here the sample spans some 1.5 million clones, roughly 96% being singletons. The sequencing input was naive CD4+ T cells sorted from blood. Regarding subset: CD45RA+ positively selected. These receptor sequences come from a man in his thirties or forties in good health.

On this clone itself: The sample contains more than one DNA sequence encoding this CDR3. The chain is built from TRBV28 and TRBJ2-7; 7 positions agree with TRBD1. Germline V gene data show CDR1 as MDHEN and CDR2 as SYDVKM. This CDR3 is 13 amino acids long. V lost 4 bases to trimming and J lost 4 bases; unmatched junction nucleotides: 4. The chain's CDR3 is CASSWGQNYEQYF. For the CDR3, the DNA is TGTGCCAGCAGTTGGGGACAGAATTACGAGCAGTACTTC.

Regarding this clone: One end of the junction fails to match germline, which may point to a read error. V and J are TRBV7-7 and TRBJ1-5; 8 positions match TRBD1. Germline V CDR1 and CDR2: SSHAT, FNYEAQ (reference sequence). The CDR3 covers 16 residues. This chain's CDR3 is CASSGRGQDCNQPQHF. CDR3 in DNA: TGTGCTAGCAGCGGGCGGGGACAGGACTGCAATCAGCCCCAGCATTTT.

The chain carries TRBV9 and TRBJ2-2, with 11 bases identical to TRBD2. This CDR3 region has 17 residues. The V and J ends lost 2 bases and 7 bases, in that order; junction bases with no gene match: 10. Germline CDR1 reads SGDLS; CDR2 reads YYNGEE. The CDR3 here is CASSVATSGRSGGELFF. CDR3 bases: TGTGCCAGCAGCGTGGCAACTAGCGGGAGATCTGGCGGGGAGCTGTTTTTT.

The J gene is TRBJ1-1, the V gene TRBV4-1; D ambiguous. From germline, CDR1 is MGHRA and CDR2 YSYEKL. The V end was cut by 3 bases, the J end by 2 bases, with 7 bases between. The CDR3 loop spans 13 amino acids. CDR3 sequence (DNA): TGCGCCAGCAGCCATTTGGGAAACACTGAAGCTTTCTTT. Its protein product is CASSHLGNTEAFF.

The chain employs TRBV5-8 and TRBJ2-5; 10 positions match TRBD1. Trimming took 2 bases from V and 6 from J; bases not matched to a gene: 10. The CDR3 length is 16 residues. The V gene's germline CDR1 is SGHTS and CDR2 YDEGEE. CDR3 loop: CASSFTGTGVLKTQYF. The DNA for the CDR3 is TGTGCCAGCAGCTTCACCGGGACAGGGGTTCTAAAGACCCAGTACTTC.

The rearrangement joins TRBV28 to TRBJ2-7, with D tentatively TRBD2 (6 bases). Trimming left V 8 bases short and J 3 bases short, with 8 bases between. CDR3 length: 11 residues. Germline CDR1 reads MDHEN; CDR2 reads SYDVKM. The CDR3 nucleotides read TGTGCCAGCGGGGGGATCTACGAGCAGTACTTC. Translating gives CASGGIYEQYF.

This chain joins TRBV7-2 and TRBJ2-7, with 7 bases aligning to TRBD2. The trim removed 1 base at V and 1 base at J, leaving 10 bases unmatched. The CDR3 loop spans 17 amino acids. Germline V gene sequence: CDR1 SGHTA, CDR2 FQGNSA. The CDR3 bases are TGTGCCAGCAGCTTAGTTTCTTTGGCTAGCGGATCCTACGAGCAGTACTTC. It translates to CASSLVSLASGSYEQYF.

The chain uses TRBV5-4 and TRBJ1-2; TRBD1 is a possible D gene (5 bases). The V end was cut by 6 bases, the J end by 8 bases, with 17 bases between. CDR1 and CDR2 (germline): SGHNT, YYREEE (reference sequence). There are 13 residues in the CDR3. This CDR3 reads CASILGGSGGYTF. CDR3 nucleotide sequence: TGTGCCAGCATCCTCGGGGGGTCTGGCGGCTACACCTTC.

The rearrangement links TRBV18 to TRBJ2-2, with no clear D. The CDR3 loop spans 15 amino acids. Germline V lookup: CDR1 KGHSH, CDR2 LQKENI. V was pared by 1 base and J by 2 bases, with 8 bases between. The CDR3 coding sequence is TGTGCCAGCTCACCACTGCAGCCCAACACCGGGGAGCTGTTTTTT. This encodes CASSPLQPNTGELFF.

The chain combines TRBV5-1 with TRBJ2-2; TRBD1 matches 9 bases. Trimming at V came to 2 bases and at J to 5 bases, leaving 7 bases not matched to a gene. In germline, CDR1 is SGHRS, CDR2 YFSETQ. The CDR3 has 16 amino acids. CDR3 nucleotide sequence: TGCGCCAGCAGCTTTACTGGGACAGGGATAACCGGGGAGCTGTTTTTT. This codes for CASSFTGTGITGELFF.

The genes are TRBV27 and TRBJ2-1; D gene uncertain. V was pared by 10 bases and J by 0 bases, with 13 bases between. Germline V gene lookup returns CDR1 MNHEY and CDR2 SMNVEV (reference sequence). This CDR3 is built from 14 residues. The CDR3: CATSRPSSYNEQFF. The CDR3 DNA reads as TGTGCCACCTCTAGGCCGAGCTCCTACAATGAGCAGTTCTTC.

This rearrangement joins TRBV10-2 to TRBJ2-1; 13 bases map to TRBD2. Germline assignment: CDR1 WSHSY and CDR2 SAAADI. This CDR3 has 17 residues. Trimming removed 8 bases from V and 6 bases from J; junction bases left unmatched: 13. CDR3 coding DNA: TGCGCCAGCCGGACTAGCGGGAGTCCCCTTAAAGGCAATGAGCAGTTCTTC. This translates into CASRTSGSPLKGNEQFF.

The sample holds one count of this clone. This rearrangement joins TRBV11-1 to TRBJ1-1; 8 bases line up with TRBD1. V dropped 4 bases and J dropped 6; count of bases not matched to a gene: 7. Germline loops: CDR1 SGHAT, CDR2 FQDESV (reference sequence). The CDR3 runs 14 residues. CDR3 loop: CASSSRTGRAEAFF. The CDR3 DNA sequence: TGTGCCAGCAGCTCTAGGACAGGGAGGGCTGAAGCTTTCTTT. The variable domain in full, with the rest retrieved from reference TRBV11-1 and TRBJ1-1, is EAEVAQSPRYKITEKSQAVAFWCDPISGHATLYWYRQILGQGPELLVQFQDESVVDDSQLPKDRFSAERLKGVDSTLKIQPAELGDSAMYLCASSSRTGRAEAFFGQGTRLTVV.

The rearrangement uses TRBV5-5 and TRBJ1-3, with D possibly TRBD1 on 5 matching bases. The germline V gene encodes CDR1 SGHKS and CDR2 YYEKEE (reference sequence). CDR3 length equals 15 residues. Trimming cost V 4 bases and J 0 bases, with 11 bases left between them. CDR3 nucleotide sequence: TGTGCCAGCAGCCAGGGTGGGTACTCTGGAAACACCATATATTTT. It specifies CASSQGGYSGNTIYF.

This sequence joins TRBV7-3 and TRBJ2-2; D perhaps matches TRBD2 (6 bases). V lost 3 bases and J 5 bases, leaving 7 bases between the germline ends. CDR3 size: 13 residues. Germline V gene data show CDR1 as SGHTA and CDR2 as FQGTGA. The CDR3 sequence is CASSFGGTGELFF. CDR3 nucleotide sequence: TGTGCCAGCAGCTTCGGAGGGACCGGGGAGCTGTTTTTT. Full variable domain (rest looked up from reference TRBV7-3 and TRBJ2-2): GAGVSQTPSNKVTEKGKYVELRCDPISGHTALYWYRQSLGQGPEFLIYFQGTGAADDSGLPNDRFFAVRPEGSVSTLKIQRTERGDSAVYLCASSFGGTGELFFGEGSRLTVL.

This chain links TRBV7-6 with TRBJ2-5; 8 bases fit TRBD2. With V trimmed by 4 bases and J by 2 bases, 12 bases remained unmatched. The CDR3 runs to 17 residues. Germline CDR1 reads SGHVS; CDR2 reads FNYEAQ. CDR3 residues: CASSSPAGGRPQETQYF. DNA for the CDR3: TGTGCCAGCAGCTCACCCGCGGGCGGGAGGCCACAAGAGACCCAGTACTTC.

The chain combines TRBV19 with TRBJ2-5, with TRBD2 identical over 7 bases. The length of the CDR3 is 13 residues. Losses at the gene ends were 6 bases for V and 1 base for J; bases not matched to a gene: 2. CDR1 and CDR2 from the germline V gene are LNHDA and SQIVND (reference sequence). In DNA, the CDR3 is TGTGCCAGTAGGGGACTACTCCAAGAGACCCAGTACTTC. Translated: CASRGLLQETQYF.